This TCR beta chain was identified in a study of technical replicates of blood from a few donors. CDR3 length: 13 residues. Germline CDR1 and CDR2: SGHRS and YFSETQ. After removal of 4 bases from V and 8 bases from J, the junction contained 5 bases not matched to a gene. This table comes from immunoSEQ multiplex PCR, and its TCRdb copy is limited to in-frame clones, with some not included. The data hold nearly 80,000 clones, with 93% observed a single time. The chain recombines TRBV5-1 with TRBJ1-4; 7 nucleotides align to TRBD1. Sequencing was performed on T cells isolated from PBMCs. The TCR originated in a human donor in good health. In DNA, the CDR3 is TGCGCCAGCAGCGACAGGGCGGGGGAAAAACTGTTTTTT. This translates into CASSDRAGEKLFF.